This TCR beta chain was observed in a study of T cell clonality in common variable immunodeficiency. Study-level points and caveats: Fewer deletions and N-nucleotide insertions were reportedly seen in common variable immunodeficiency TCR beta sequences.

Profiling relied on immunoSEQ multiplex PCR, and the TCRdb table lists in-frame clones only, not all of them. The profile covers about 35,000 clones, none occurring a single time. CDR1 DFQATT and CDR2 SNEGSKA come from the germline V gene (reference sequence). The CDR3 extends over 14 amino acids. Unmatched junction bases numbered 7, after V lost 4 bases and J lost 3 bases. Ten or more counts support this clone. Its antigen is as yet unknown. With the read ending 3 residues before the CDR3 end, the germline J gene is used to fill in that end. The receptor was derived from a person aged 18 to 75 in good health. The gene calls are TRBV20-1 and TRBJ2-7; 9 bases match TRBD1. The sample taken for sequencing was peripheral blood mononuclear cells. Incomplete CDR3 DNA: TGCAGTGCTATACATCCGGGACAGGGCTACGAG. Its translation: CSAIHPGQGYE. From start to end, the CDR3 is CSAIHPGQGYEQYF.